This TCR beta chain was found in a study of T cell changes during pregnancy in multiple sclerosis. J was trimmed by 6 bases and V by 1 base; bases with no gene match: 6. From germline, CDR1 is LGHNT and CDR2 FRNRAP. There are 16 residues in the CDR3. The data were produced by immunoSEQ multiplex PCR, yet TCRdb's version contains in-frame clones alone and is incomplete. The table lists 20,000 to 25,000 clones, approximately 81% of them singletons. The sequences come from CD8+ T cells from peripheral blood mononuclear cells, collected before pregnancy. This chain connects TRBV12-5 to TRBJ2-1, with 10 bases matching TRBD2. The receptor's source is a female donor with multiple sclerosis, enrolled in a pregnancy study. CDR3 residues: CASGLGRASGGNEQFF. DNA of the CDR3: TGTGCTAGTGGTTTGGGCCGAGCTAGCGGGGGCAATGAGCAGTTCTTC.